Below, 19 T cell receptor beta chains from the same sample are listed, as sequenced in a study of T cell responses to AZD1222 COVID-19 vaccine. TCRdb keeps only in-frame clones here, not all; method: immunoSEQ multiplex PCR. The repertoire holds 90,000 to 100,000 clones, with roughly 86% as singletons. This material consisted of peripheral blood, taken 28 days after the second AZD1222 dose. These receptors all stem from an adult who received the AZD1222 COVID-19 vaccine.

The rearrangement joins TRBV6-5 to TRBJ1-1; the D is unclear. The germline V gene encodes CDR1 MNHEY and CDR2 SVGAGI. Trimming removed 1 base at V and 2 bases at J, with 11 bases between. The CDR3 has 15 amino acids. CDR3 DNA sequence: TGTGCCAGCAGTTACTTTGCCAAGATAAACACTGAAGCTTTCTTT. It yields the protein CASSYFAKINTEAFF.

The genes are TRBV25-1 and TRBJ2-3; 8 positions agree with TRBD2. The trim removed 1 base at V and 0 bases at J, leaving 6 bases unmatched. This CDR3 has 17 residues. The germline CDR1 and CDR2 sequences are MGHDK and SYGVNS. The CDR3 reads CASSESYSGVSTDTQYF. The CDR3 DNA reads as TGTGCCAGCAGTGAATCTTATAGCGGGGTAAGCACAGATACGCAGTATTTT.

The chain has TRBV9 and TRBJ2-1; the D is unclear. Trimming removed 4 bases at V and 2 bases at J, with 1 base between. CDR3 size: 11 residues. Germline lookup yields CDR1 SGDLS and CDR2 YYNGEE. Here the CDR3 reads CASSTYNEQFF. CDR3 nucleotide sequence: TGTGCCAGCAGCACCTACAATGAGCAGTTCTTC.

The chain joins TRBV5-1 to TRBJ2-3; D gene unclear. From germline, CDR1 is SGHRS and CDR2 YFSETQ. V was clipped by 1 base and J by 2 bases, with 11 bases between them. The CDR3 is 15 amino acids. CDR3 sequence reads: CASSLLSRNTDTQYF. CDR3 in DNA: TGCGCCAGCAGCTTGTTGTCCCGAAACACAGATACGCAGTATTTT.

Here the CDR3 reads CASSLATSSYEQYF. The CDR3 DNA is TGTGCCAGCAGCTTAGCGACAAGCTCCTACGAGCAGTACTTC. V and J are TRBV7-2 and TRBJ2-7, with D uncertain. Trimming pared 0 bases from V and 0 bases from J, leaving 6 bases between. The CDR3 length is 14 residues. Germline CDR1 reads SGHTA; CDR2 reads FQGNSA.

This chain uses TRBV10-3 with TRBJ2-7, with 11 bases aligning to TRBD2. With V trimmed by 6 bases and J by 7 bases, 8 bases remained unmatched. The V gene's germline CDR1 is ENHRY and CDR2 SYGVKD. The CDR3 has 14 amino acids. This CDR3 reads CAIRLTSGKDEQYF. The CDR3 DNA is TGTGCCATCAGATTGACTAGCGGGAAGGATGAGCAGTACTTC.

This sequence joins TRBV7-8 and TRBJ2-7; a possible D gene is TRBD1 (6 bases). V was pared by 5 bases and J by 0 bases, with 14 bases between. CDR3 length equals 15 residues. From germline, CDR1 is SGHVS and CDR2 FQNEAQ. The CDR3 sequence is CASSLGAGDSYEQYF. Written as DNA, the CDR3 is TGTGCCAGCAGCCTCGGGGCAGGGGACTCCTACGAGCAGTACTTC. Using reference TRBV7-8 and TRBJ2-7 for the parts outside the CDR3, the full variable domain is GAGVSQSPRYKVAKRGQDVALRCDPISGHVSLFWYQQALGQGPEFLTYFQNEAQLDKSGLPSDRFFAERPEGSVSTLKIQRTQQEDSAVYLCASSLGAGDSYEQYFGPGTRLTVT.

This chain connects TRBV20-1 to TRBJ1-4, with a tentative D call TRBD1 (6 bases). The germline V gene has CDR1 DFQATT and CDR2 SNEGSKA (reference sequence). The CDR3 runs 14 residues. Trimming left V 3 bases short and J 2 bases short, with 10 bases between. In nucleotides, the CDR3 is TGCAGTGCTAGTCGGGGGCCCACTAATGAAAAACTGTTTTTT. Its protein product is CSASRGPTNEKLFF.

The rearrangement joins TRBV4-1 to TRBJ2-7; D gene uncertain. The V end lost 1 base, the J end lost 4 bases, and 8 bases lay between the germline ends. The germline V gene encodes CDR1 MGHRA and CDR2 YSYEKL. This CDR3 region has 13 residues. CDR3 sequence reads: CASSQAPSYEQYF. The CDR3 bases are TGCGCCAGCAGCCAAGCGCCTTCTTACGAGCAGTACTTC.

This clone was detected once. The chain has TRBV6-6 and TRBJ2-3; tentative D call: TRBD2 (6 bases). V was cut by 0 bases and J by 2 bases, with 12 bases left in between. The CDR3 has 16 residues. Germline-derived CDR1 and CDR2 are MNHNY and SVGAGI (reference sequence). CDR3 in DNA: TGTGCCAGCAGTTACTCCGGGGGAGGTCCCACAGATACGCAGTATTTT. Encoded protein: CASSYSGGGPTDTQYF.

The V call is TRBV29-1, the J call TRBJ1-2, with TRBD1 identical over 8 bases. The V gene's germline CDR1 is SQVTM and CDR2 ANQGSEA. This CDR3 region has 15 residues. Trimming removed 0 bases from V and 8 bases from J; junction bases left unmatched: 11. CDR3 protein: CSVEDQAGGSGGYTF. The CDR3 bases are TGCAGCGTTGAAGATCAGGCAGGGGGCTCGGGGGGCTACACCTTC.

The gene calls are TRBV24-1 and TRBJ1-4, with 11 bases that match TRBD1. The junction had 5 bases not matched to a gene; V was cut back by 2 bases and J by 7 bases. Germline V gene data show CDR1 as KGHDR and CDR2 as SFDVKD. CDR3 size: 16 residues. CDR3 DNA sequence: TGTGCCACCAGTGATTCTGGGGACAGGGGGGCTGAAAAACTGTTTTTT. It codes for CATSDSGDRGAEKLFF.

The V call is TRBV19, the J call TRBJ1-5; TRBD1 is a possible D gene (6 bases). The V end lost 10 bases, the J end lost 5 bases, and 15 bases lay between the germline ends. The CDR3 length is 13 residues. Germline CDR1 is LNHDA and CDR2 is SQIVND (reference sequence). The CDR3 is CAIGGQGYQPQHF. The CDR3 bases are TGTGCCATCGGAGGGCAGGGGTATCAGCCCCAGCATTTT.

The chain joins TRBV2 to TRBJ1-3; D gene uncertain. The CDR3 is 14 residues long. Germline assignment: CDR1 SNHLY and CDR2 FYNNEI. The ends were cut back, 2 bases at V and 0 bases at J, with 5 bases in the middle. The CDR3: CASSELNSGNTIYF. CDR3 coding DNA: TGTGCCAGCAGTGAACTGAACTCTGGAAACACCATATATTTT.

The chain joins TRBV5-1 to TRBJ2-4; 10 bases map to TRBD1. Trimming removed 0 bases from V and 2 bases from J; junction bases left unmatched: 8. The germline gives CDR1 SGHRS, CDR2 YFSETQ. The CDR3 totals 18 residues. CDR3 DNA sequence: TGCGCCAGCAGCTTGGGGGCGACAGGGGGCGCGACCAAAAACATTCAGTACTTC. It is translated as CASSLGATGGATKNIQYF.

This chain joins TRBV28 and TRBJ1-2; 8 bases agree with TRBD1. This CDR3 spans 14 amino acids. V trimming: 5 bases; J trimming: 4 bases; junction bases outside the gene matches: 6. Per germline, CDR1 MDHEN and CDR2 SYDVKM. The CDR3 region is CASSRTGSSYGYTF. CDR3 in DNA: TGTGCCAGCAGTCGGACAGGGAGTTCCTATGGCTACACCTTC.

This chain links TRBV3-1 (or the pseudogene TRBV3-2) with TRBJ2-3; 7 bases are a match to TRBD1. Germline V gene sequence: CDR1 LGHDT, CDR2 YNNKEL (reference sequence). J lost 6 bases, V lost 4 bases, and 7 bases had no gene match. This CDR3 contains 14 residues. DNA for the CDR3: TGTGCCAGCAGCCCCAGACAGGGAATTGATACGCAGTATTTT. Encoded protein: CASSPRQGIDTQYF.

The table lists this clone with a few counts. The chain recombines TRBV7-8 with TRBJ1-5, with D unclear. Trimming removed 5 bases from V and 0 bases from J, with 8 bases in between. This CDR3 contains 14 residues. Germline CDR1 SGHVS, CDR2 FQNEAQ. CDR3 DNA: TGTGCCAGCAGCCCCCCCCGTAGCAATCAGCCCCAGCATTTT. Protein sequence: CASSPPRSNQPQHF.

Written as DNA, the CDR3 is TGCGCCAGCAGCTTGGATTTAGGGGTCACTGAAGCTTTCTTT. It is translated as CASSLDLGVTEAFF. The chain is built from TRBV5-1 and TRBJ1-1; maybe TRBD1 (5 bases). The CDR3 spans 14 residues. Germline V lookup: CDR1 SGHRS, CDR2 YFSETQ. Trimming took 0 bases from V and 4 from J, leaving 10 bases between them.